The sequence of this T cell receptor beta chain was determined in a study of blood T cell repertoires in COVID-19. Assay: immunoSEQ multiplex PCR; the TCRdb copy retains only in-frame clones and omits some. The sample holds hundreds of thousands of clones, roughly 87% seen once. The CDR3 length is 18 residues. V lost 9 bases and J lost 4, with 30 bases in between. Germline CDR1 is LGHNT and CDR2 is FRNRAP. Only one count was recorded for this clone. The material sequenced was PBMCs or T cells enriched from blood (not recorded which). The sequence derives from a woman aged 25 to 39 who had recovered from COVID-19. The rearrangement uses TRBV12-5 and TRBJ1-2; no definite D call. The CDR3 spells CASAPLSSLPGRGYGYTF. For the CDR3, the DNA is TGTGCTAGCGCACCCTTATCGTCCCTCCCCGGTCGTGGCTATGGCTACACCTTC.